These 30 T cell receptor beta chains originate from one sample sequenced in a study of Graves' ophthalmopathy and Graves' hyperthyroidism. CDR3 regions of TCR beta were amplified from RNA transcripts. RT-PCR with HTBI primers came first, then second-round multiplex PCR. TCRdb re-analysed the multiplex PCR reads in MiXCR, keeping a single row per CDR3 protein. The sample records hundreds of thousands of distinct CDR3 sequences, 20% to 25% being singletons. Material for sequencing was peripheral blood. These TCRs come from a woman under 30 with stable Graves' hyperthyroidism. Some clones in this sample may be carry-over from other donors' samples.

This clonotype has more than one count but fewer than ten. This sequence joins TRBV20-1 and TRBJ1-2; perhaps TRBD1 as D (6 bases). The CDR3 contains 13 residues. CDR1 DFQATT and CDR2 SNEGSKA come from the germline V gene (reference sequence). The V gene lost 1 base and the J gene lost 1 base, with 7 bases spanning the gap. CDR3 in DNA: TGCAGTGCTAGAGGACAGGATAACTATGGCTACACCTTC. This encodes CSARGQDNYGYTF.

The sample holds many counts of this clonotype. The chain couples TRBV20-1 to TRBJ2-2; D might be TRBD1 (5 bases). V was cut by 1 base and J by 7 bases, with 10 bases left in between. The CDR3 is 13 amino acids. Looked up from germline, CDR1 is DFQATT and CDR2 is SNEGSKA (reference sequence). The CDR3 loop reads CSARAARVGELFF. CDR3 bases: TGCAGTGCTAGAGCGGCCAGGGTCGGGGAGCTGTTTTTT.

This clonotype showed up many times. The gene calls are TRBV20-1 and TRBJ2-7; 7 bases match TRBD1. The CDR3 has 14 amino acids. CDR1 is DFQATT, CDR2 SNEGSKA, per germline (reference sequence). V shed 0 bases and J 3 bases; nucleotides not matched to a gene: 5. CDR3 amino acids: CSARDRRQGYEQYF. The CDR3 DNA follows: TGCAGTGCTAGAGATCGCAGACAGGGCTACGAGCAGTACTTC.

The chain couples TRBV2 to TRBJ1-6; D is uncertain. Trimming took 10 bases from V and 10 from J, leaving 14 bases between them. The germline V gene has CDR1 SNHLY and CDR2 FYNNEI. The CDR3 consists of 12 residues. The CDR3 spells CATERNRSPLHF. For the CDR3, the DNA is TGTGCCACCGAAAGGAATCGCTCACCCCTCCACTTT.

This clonotype was seen many times. Here the CDR3 reads CASTPRVLNTEAFF. The DNA of the CDR3 is TGTGCCAGCACCCCGAGGGTCCTGAACACTGAAGCTTTCTTT. This chain joins TRBV12-3 or TRBV12-4 and TRBJ1-1; no reliable D call. V was trimmed by 7 bases and J by 0 bases, leaving 12 bases between them. The CDR3 spans 14 residues.

The chain couples TRBV6-2 or TRBV6-3 to TRBJ1-5; the D gene is possibly TRBD1 (5 bases). V gave up 2 bases and J gave up 6 bases, with 11 bases separating them. Germline loops: CDR1 MNHEY, CDR2 SVGEGT. This CDR3 is 14 amino acids long. The DNA of the CDR3 is TGTGCCAGCAGTTACCCCAGGGTGGGTCAGCCCCAGCATTTT. Protein: CASSYPRVGQPQHF.

This chain links TRBV20-1 with TRBJ2-7; maybe TRBD2 (7 bases). V was shortened by 6 bases and J by 3 bases, with 18 bases between the two germline ends. The CDR3 totals 14 residues. In germline, CDR1 is DFQATT, CDR2 SNEGSKA (reference sequence). CDR3 DNA sequence: TGCAGTGCCGGGGGAGGGGGGACCAACTACGAGCAGTACTTC. This sequence encodes CSAGGGGTNYEQYF.

This clonotype was picked up many times. The chain joins TRBV5-1 to TRBJ2-7; perhaps TRBD1 as D (6 bases). With 4 bases removed from V and 0 bases from J, the gap between germline ends came to 14 bases. This CDR3 has 15 residues. In germline, CDR1 is SGHRS, CDR2 YFSETQ. CDR3 coding DNA: TGCGCCAGCAGCGCAGGGACACTACTCTCCTACGAGCAGTACTTC. Protein product: CASSAGTLLSYEQYF.

This clonotype came up many times. The chain has TRBV20-1 and TRBJ2-7; D is uncertain. CDR1 and CDR2 (germline): DFQATT, SNEGSKA (reference sequence). The germline V and J ends were trimmed by 3 bases and 3 bases, with 9 bases remaining between them. The CDR3 has 12 amino acids. DNA of the CDR3: TGCAGTGCTAGCGAGACGAGCTACGAGCAGTACTTC. Protein product: CSASETSYEQYF.

The DNA for the CDR3 is TGTGCCAGCAGTTTTAGCGGGGGGGCGAACACCGGGGAGCTGTTTTTT. Translated: CASSFSGGANTGELFF. V is TRBV7-2 and J is TRBJ2-2; the match to TRBD2 covers 11 bases. The CDR3 spans 16 residues. V was clipped by 6 bases and J by 0 bases; unmatched bases: 3. Per the germline V gene, CDR1 is SGHTA and CDR2 is FQGNSA.

This chain links TRBV10-2 with TRBJ1-2; D ambiguous. CDR3 length: 15 residues. Germline CDR1 and CDR2: WSHSY and SAAADI. The V gene lost 0 bases and the J gene lost 4 bases, with 12 bases spanning the gap. Here the CDR3 reads CASSESIGVGYGYTF. CDR3 sequence (DNA): TGCGCCAGCAGTGAGTCGATCGGGGTTGGCTATGGCTACACCTTC.

This clonotype has ten or more counts. J is TRBJ1-1 and V is TRBV5-1; no clear D. The V gene lost 3 bases and the J gene lost 2 bases, with 11 bases spanning the gap. The CDR3 has 14 residues. The germline V gene encodes CDR1 SGHRS and CDR2 YFSETQ. CDR3 protein: CASSYSGPNTEAFF. In nucleotides, the CDR3 is TGCGCCAGCAGCTATTCGGGCCCTAACACTGAAGCTTTCTTT.

This clonotype occurred once. The V call is TRBV18, the J call TRBJ2-7; 14 bases are shared with TRBD2. Per the germline V gene, CDR1 is KGHSH and CDR2 is LQKENI. The J segment lost 5 bases and the V segment lost 1 base, leaving 1 base of the junction unmatched. This CDR3 region has 15 residues. The CDR3 nucleotides read TGTGCCAGCTCACCACTGGGACTAGCGGGGGACGAGCAGTACTTC. Residues: CASSPLGLAGDEQYF.

The table lists this clonotype with many counts. The chain has TRBV11-2 and TRBJ2-7; D gene ambiguous. Trimming cost V 4 bases and J 4 bases, with 5 bases left between them. CDR1 SGHAT and CDR2 FQNNGV come from the germline V gene. This CDR3 has 11 residues. Here the CDR3 reads CASSSKYEQYF. The CDR3 nucleotides read TGTGCCAGCAGCTCTAAATACGAGCAGTACTTC.

This sequence joins TRBV12-3 or TRBV12-4 and TRBJ2-5; the D gene is possibly TRBD1 (5 bases). V lost 3 bases and J 2 bases, leaving 16 bases between the germline ends. This CDR3 comprises 16 residues. CDR3 bases: TGTGCCAGCAGTTTTGGTGGCGGACAACTTCAAGAGACCCAGTACTTC. Translation gives CASSFGGGQLQETQYF.

This chain connects TRBV6-5 to TRBJ2-5; the match to TRBD2 covers 7 bases. The CDR3 totals 12 residues. The V segment lost 8 bases and the J segment 5 bases; nucleotides outside the gene matches: 5. The germline gives CDR1 MNHEY, CDR2 SVGAGI. The DNA for the CDR3 is TGTGCCAGCTACCTCGGGGGGGAGACCCAGTACTTC. Amino acid sequence: CASYLGGETQYF.

This clonotype was seen repeatedly, ten times or more. This chain connects TRBV12-3 or TRBV12-4 to TRBJ2-7; 11 bases align to TRBD2. Losses at the gene ends were 4 bases for V and 2 bases for J; bases not matched to a gene: 10. The CDR3 spans 17 residues. The CDR3 DNA sequence: TGTGCCAGCAGTTCAGGGACTAGCGGCGACTCTACCTACGAGCAGTACTTC. Residues: CASSSGTSGDSTYEQYF.

J is TRBJ2-4 and V is TRBV14; D is unresolved. The V end lost 6 bases, the J end lost 0 bases, and 6 bases lay between the germline ends. The CDR3 is 13 amino acids. Germline CDR1 and CDR2: SGHDN and FVKESK. Here the CDR3 reads CASRDRAKNIQYF. Written as DNA, the CDR3 is TGTGCCAGCAGAGACCGAGCCAAAAACATTCAGTACTTC.

This clonotype was counted ten times or more. The chain couples TRBV6-5 to TRBJ2-2, with no clear D. CDR3 length: 14 residues. V dropped 6 bases and J dropped 0 bases, with 8 bases sitting between them. Per germline, CDR1 MNHEY and CDR2 SVGAGI. Here the CDR3 DNA reads TGTGCCAGCAGGCGAGATGCGAACACCGGGGAGCTGTTTTTT. Protein sequence: CASRRDANTGELFF.

This clonotype appeared many times. This chain joins TRBV20-1 and TRBJ1-3; D possibly corresponds to TRBD1 (5 bases). Per the germline V gene, CDR1 is DFQATT and CDR2 is SNEGSKA (reference sequence). V was pared by 3 bases and J by 2 bases, with 8 bases between. The CDR3 has 13 amino acids. The CDR3 reads CSARAGTGNTIYF. The CDR3 DNA follows: TGCAGTGCTAGGGCAGGGACTGGAAACACCATATATTTT.

The chain has TRBV4-2 and TRBJ1-6; D is possibly TRBD1 (6 bases). The CDR3 is 16 residues long. Germline CDR1 is LGHNA and CDR2 is YNFKEQ. V was pared by 0 bases and J by 9 bases, with 15 bases between. The CDR3 spells CASSQEGGAGGSPLHF. DNA of the CDR3: TGTGCCAGCAGCCAAGAAGGGGGGGCGGGAGGTTCACCCCTCCACTTT.

This clonotype was counted at least ten times. The chain couples TRBV5-1 to TRBJ2-7; D tentatively reads TRBD1 or TRBD2 (6 bases each). The CDR3 consists of 15 residues. V lost 3 bases to trimming and J lost 5 bases, with 18 bases between them. Germline V gene lookup returns CDR1 SGHRS and CDR2 YFSETQ. DNA for the CDR3: TGCGCCAGCAGCTATGGAGGGACAACCACCGACGAGCAGTACTTC. Translated: CASSYGGTTTDEQYF.

The table lists this clonotype with a few counts. The chain is built from TRBV6-1 and TRBJ1-1; D might be TRBD1 (6 bases). The ends were cut back, 4 bases at V and 2 bases at J, with 11 bases in the middle. This CDR3 has 14 residues. Germline V gene lookup returns CDR1 MNHNS and CDR2 SASEGT. CDR3 bases: TGTGCCAGCAGTGCCGGGACACCTAACACTGAAGCTTTCTTT. As protein: CASSAGTPNTEAFF.

In this sample, this clonotype turned up many times. The CDR3 DNA follows: TGTGCCTGGAGCCGAACAGGGGGCAACACTGAAGCTTTCTTT. Its protein is CAWSRTGGNTEAFF. The chain recombines TRBV30 with TRBJ1-1, with 9 bases lining up with TRBD1. Germline V gene lookup returns CDR1 GTSNPN and CDR2 SVGIG (reference sequence). V lost 3 bases, J lost 2 bases, and 4 bases stayed unmatched. The CDR3 loop spans 14 amino acids.

This clonotype was picked up a small number of times. The chain joins TRBV18 to TRBJ1-3; no firm D call. V was trimmed by 3 bases and J by 3 bases, leaving 15 bases between them. There are 16 residues in the CDR3. Germline values: CDR1 KGHSH, CDR2 LQKENI. The CDR3 bases are TGTGCCAGCTCACCGCCCGGATGGGCTGATGGAAACACCATATATTTT. As protein: CASSPPGWADGNTIYF.

The chain recombines TRBV4-3 with TRBJ2-7; D gene uncertain. Per the germline V gene, CDR1 is LGHNA and CDR2 is YSLEER. The CDR3 has 14 amino acids. Trimming removed 0 bases from V and 4 bases from J, with 10 bases in between. In nucleotides, the CDR3 is TGCGCCAGCAGCCAAGAAAGGGTAGGGTACGAGCAGTACTTC. Protein: CASSQERVGYEQYF.

This clonotype was observed many times. The CDR3 spells CASSYSNVARETQYF. CDR3 nucleotide sequence: TGTGCCAGCAGTTACTCGAACGTCGCTCGGGAGACCCAGTACTTC. This chain links TRBV6-5 with TRBJ2-5; D ambiguous. The V gene's germline CDR1 is MNHEY and CDR2 SVGAGI. The V end lost 0 bases, the J end lost 5 bases, and 13 bases lay between the germline ends. This CDR3 has 15 amino acids.

This clonotype has a handful of counts. V and J are TRBV6-2 or TRBV6-3 and TRBJ2-7; TRBD2 matches at 9 bases. The germline gives CDR1 MNHEY, CDR2 SVGEGT. The CDR3 totals 14 residues. The ends lost 6 bases at V and 2 bases at J; junction bases unmatched: 5. The CDR3 nucleotides are TGTGCCAGCAGGAATAGCGGGAGCACCTACGAGCAGTACTTC. This sequence encodes CASRNSGSTYEQYF.

This clonotype occurred a few times. This sequence joins TRBV4-1 and TRBJ2-5; D unresolved. V was pared by 1 base and J by 1 base, with 7 bases between. The length of the CDR3 is 14 residues. CDR1 and CDR2 (germline): MGHRA, YSYEKL. The CDR3, as DNA: TGCGCCAGCAGCCAAGTACGGATCCAAGAGACCCAGTACTTC. Protein product: CASSQVRIQETQYF.

The chain carries TRBV20-1 and TRBJ1-1; 7 bases are a match to TRBD1. Germline CDR1 DFQATT, CDR2 SNEGSKA (reference sequence). Trimming at V came to 5 bases and at J to 1 base, leaving 7 bases not matched to a gene. There are 14 residues in the CDR3. CDR3 DNA: TGCAGTGCTTCTCTAGGACAGGCGAACACTGAAGCTTTCTTT. It specifies CSASLGQANTEAFF.